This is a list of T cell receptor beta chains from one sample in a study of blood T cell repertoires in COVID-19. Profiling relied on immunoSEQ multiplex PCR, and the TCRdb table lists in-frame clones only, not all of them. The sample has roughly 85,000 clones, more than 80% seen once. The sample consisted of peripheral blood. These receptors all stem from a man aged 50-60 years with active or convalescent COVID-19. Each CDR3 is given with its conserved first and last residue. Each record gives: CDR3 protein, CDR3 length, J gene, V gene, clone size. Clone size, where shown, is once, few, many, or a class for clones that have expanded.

CDR3aa: CAWSESSGQEQFF
len: 13
j_gene: TRBJ2-1
v_gene: TRBV30
abundance: NA

CDR3aa: CASSLRPGTGDIQYF
len: 15
j_gene: TRBJ2-4
v_gene: TRBV5-1
abundance: few

CDR3aa: CAWGHIAESYEQYF
len: 14
j_gene: TRBJ2-7
v_gene: TRBV30
abundance: NA

CDR3aa: CASSLPQAEQFF
len: 12
j_gene: TRBJ2-1
v_gene: TRBV7-2
abundance: NA

CDR3aa: CASSTGQRSNQPQHF
len: 15
j_gene: TRBJ1-5
v_gene: TRBV19
abundance: NA

CDR3aa: CASSYRAEGYEQYF
len: 14
j_gene: TRBJ2-7
v_gene: TRBV6-5
abundance: NA

CDR3aa: CASNRGTANTEAFF
len: 14
j_gene: TRBJ1-1
v_gene: TRBV11-2
abundance: few

CDR3aa: CASSVGGQGTDTQYF
len: 15
j_gene: TRBJ2-3
v_gene: TRBV9
abundance: NA

CDR3aa: CASSLRGASTEAFF
len: 14
j_gene: TRBJ1-1
v_gene: TRBV5-1
abundance: few

CDR3aa: CASRSFRTDNYGYTF
len: 15
j_gene: TRBJ1-2
v_gene: TRBV19
abundance: NA